The following is a T cell receptor beta chain sequence with its context. This entry belongs to a study of cytomegalovirus exposure and HLA in healthy donors. The PCR was carried out with 60 Vbeta primers and 13 Jbeta primers. Assay: immunoSEQ multiplex PCR; the TCRdb copy retains only in-frame clones and omits some. The sample consists of under 250,000 clones, about 83% of them appearing once. Germline values: CDR1 SNHLY, CDR2 FYNNEI. The CDR3 loop spans 14 amino acids. Trimming cost V 5 bases and J 1 base, with 10 bases left between them. The TCR originated in a woman aged 45-59 years in good health and CMV-seropositive. The material sequenced was PBMCs. V gene TRBV2 combines with J gene TRBJ2-3, with D possibly TRBD2 on 6 matching bases. In nucleotides, the CDR3 is TGTGCCAGCAGTAAGACTAGAGGCACAGATACGCAGTATTTT. Its translation is CASSKTRGTDTQYF.